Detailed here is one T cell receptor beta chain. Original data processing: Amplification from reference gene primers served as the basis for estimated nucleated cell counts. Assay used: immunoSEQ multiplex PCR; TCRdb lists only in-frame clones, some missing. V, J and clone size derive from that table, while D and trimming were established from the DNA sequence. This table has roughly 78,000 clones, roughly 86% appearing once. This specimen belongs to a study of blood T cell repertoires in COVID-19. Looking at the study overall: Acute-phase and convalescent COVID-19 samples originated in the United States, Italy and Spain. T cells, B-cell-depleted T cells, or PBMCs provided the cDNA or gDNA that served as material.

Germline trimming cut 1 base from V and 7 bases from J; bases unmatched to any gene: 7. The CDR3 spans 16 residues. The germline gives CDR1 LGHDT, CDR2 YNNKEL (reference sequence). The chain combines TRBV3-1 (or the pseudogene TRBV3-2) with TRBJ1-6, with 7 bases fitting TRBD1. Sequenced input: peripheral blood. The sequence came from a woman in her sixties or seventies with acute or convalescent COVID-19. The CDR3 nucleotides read TGTGCCAGCAGCCAAGTAGGACAGGTGGGAAATTCACCCCTCCACTTT. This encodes CASSQVGQVGNSPLHF.